This paragraph reports one T cell receptor beta chain. Antigen specificity is unknown. The data were taken from a study of cytomegalovirus exposure and HLA in healthy donors. Study in general: There were 65 million to 85 million unique TCRs (from HLA-typed donors) in an early data release. Falling in the Caucasian-associated ancestry cluster were 81% of 398 genotyped donors. Study-level findings and limits: Roughly uniform sequencing depth across donors was assumed, possibly incorrectly. In vitro experiments confirmed that three CMV-associated chains were specific for CMV antigens.

In the PCR, 60 Vbeta and 13 Jbeta primers were used. Sequencing was performed with immunoSEQ multiplex PCR; in TCRdb, only in-frame clones are kept and a portion is missing. The table lists under 150,000 clones, roughly 80% of them singletons. Germline V gives CDR1 KGHSH, CDR2 LQKENI. Trimming shortened V by 5 bases and J by 0 bases, and 4 bases separated the two germline ends. The CDR3 is made up of 12 amino acids. The chain is built from TRBV18 and TRBJ2-5; D gene unclear. This clonotype originated in a man between 18 and 35 years old in good health and CMV-seronegative. Material: PBMCs. The CDR3 here is CASSSDQETQYF. The CDR3 DNA reads as TGTGCCAGCTCATCAGACCAAGAGACCCAGTACTTC.